This TCR beta chain was observed in a study of Ad26.COV2.S vaccination and SARS-CoV-2 variants. As for the study in general: COV1001, an Ad26.COV2.S trial, supplied this vaccine-arm donor. Each vaccinee took Ad26.COV2.S intramuscularly, once or twice 56 days apart.

Notes on this clone: What it binds is not known.

Assay: immunoSEQ multiplex PCR; the TCRdb copy retains only in-frame clones and omits some. The data contain about 480,000 clones, 87% of them seen just once; the ten biggest clones take up 13%. Study-wide results and limits: Spike-specific responses of CD8+ and CD4+ T cells were reported to display substantial breadth after vaccination.

This sample's treatment: around 19 received Ad26.COV2.S at low or high dose, single or two shots; 5 received placebo; per-sample allocation not given. Sampling was done on day 63 after the first vaccine or placebo injection. Sequenced material: peripheral blood, taken in a trial of Ad26.COV2.S vaccine versus placebo. This sequence originates from a person aged 18 to 65 who received the Ad26.COV2.S COVID-19 vaccine or a placebo.

The CDR3 nucleotides read TGTGCCAGCAGTGTGGGACAGGGGGGAAACACCATATATTTT. This sequence encodes CASSVGQGGNTIYF. The V gene is TRBV2, the J gene TRBJ1-3; 10 bases map to TRBD1. The CDR3 covers 14 residues. Germline values: CDR1 SNHLY, CDR2 FYNNEI. After removal of 4 bases from V and 4 bases from J, the junction contained 1 base not matched to a gene.